Below, 10 T cell receptor beta chains from the same sample are listed, as sequenced in a study of graft-versus-host responses after intestinal transplantation. Which antigens these TCRs recognize remains unknown. Some clones are missing from TCRdb's copy, which holds only in-frame ones; the method was immunoSEQ multiplex PCR. Among some 81,000 clones listed, roughly nine tenths were seen once. The sample in question was unstimulated CD4+ T cells sorted from spleen or lymph node cells, obtained before intestinal transplant. The receptors originated from a human donor who received an intestinal transplant.

The gene calls are TRBV9 and TRBJ2-7, with 7 bases fitting TRBD1. Germline V lookup: CDR1 SGDLS, CDR2 YYNGEE. J lost 3 bases, V lost 0 bases, and 3 bases had no gene match. The CDR3 is made up of 14 amino acids. The CDR3 DNA reads TGTGCCAGCAGCGTAGGACAGGGCTTCTACGAGCAGTACTTC. This codes for CASSVGQGFYEQYF. Complete variable domain (other parts from reference TRBV9 and TRBJ2-7): DSGVTQTPKHLITATGQRVTLRCSPRSGDLSVYWYQQSLDQGLQFLIQYYNGEERAKGNILERFSAQQFPDLHSELNLSSLELGDSALYFCASSVGQGFYEQYFGPGTRLTVT.

This clone has just one count. The rearrangement links TRBV10-2 to TRBJ1-2, with TRBD1 as a possible D gene (6 bases). This CDR3 is built from 15 residues. Germline assignment: CDR1 WSHSY and CDR2 SAAADI. Trimming shortened V by 2 bases and J by 4 bases, and 14 bases separated the two germline ends. The DNA for the CDR3 is TGCGCCAGCAGTGAGGAGGGGGGGGCAAGCTATGGCTACACCTTC. Protein: CASSEEGGASYGYTF.

The chain is built from TRBV28 and TRBJ1-2; 8 nucleotides agree with TRBD1. The CDR3 sequence is 14 residues long. CDR1 and CDR2 (germline): MDHEN, SYDVKM. V shed 6 bases and J 6 bases; nucleotides not matched to a gene: 9. DNA for the CDR3: TGTGCCAGCAGCCTGTGGACAGGGCGGAATGGCTACACCTTC. Translation gives CASSLWTGRNGYTF.

The chain carries TRBV30 and TRBJ1-1, with a tentative D call TRBD1 (6 bases). The germline V gene has CDR1 GTSNPN and CDR2 SVGIG (reference sequence). The V and J ends lost 8 bases and 4 bases respectively, with 14 bases between them. The CDR3 is made up of 12 amino acids. The CDR3 DNA is TGTGCCGCCGGCAGGGGAGCCACTGAAGCTTTCTTT. It encodes CAAGRGATEAFF.

The chain combines TRBV5-1 with TRBJ1-5, with TRBD1 matching over 9 bases. The germline V gene has CDR1 SGHRS and CDR2 YFSETQ. The CDR3 consists of 21 residues. Trimming removed 3 bases from V and 2 bases from J; junction bases left unmatched: 21. CDR3: CASSSWITGGSFRVGNQPQHF. In nucleotides, the CDR3 is TGCGCCAGCAGCTCCTGGATCACAGGGGGCTCCTTTCGGGTGGGCAATCAGCCCCAGCATTTT.

This clone was seen just once. The V gene is TRBV6-6, the J gene TRBJ1-5; no clear D. Germline CDR1 is MNHNY and CDR2 is SVGAGI (reference sequence). V lost 4 bases to trimming and J lost 4 bases, with 14 bases between them. The CDR3 runs to 15 residues. The CDR3 DNA reads TGTGCCAGCAGTTCTCCGACAAGGAATAATCAGCCCCAGCATTTT. Its protein is CASSSPTRNNQPQHF.

The chain recombines TRBV27 with TRBJ1-4; no clear D. Germline CDR1 and CDR2: MNHEY and SMNVEV (reference sequence). The CDR3 extends over 14 amino acids. The V and J ends lost 4 bases and 7 bases respectively, with 13 bases between them. DNA of the CDR3: TGTGCCAGCAGTTCCTACATCCGGGGTGAAAAACTGTTTTTT. Amino acid sequence: CASSSYIRGEKLFF.

The chain couples TRBV2 to TRBJ2-5, with TRBD1 identical over 10 bases. The germline V gene encodes CDR1 SNHLY and CDR2 FYNNEI. The ends lost 6 bases at V and 4 bases at J; junction bases unmatched: 2. This CDR3 has 13 residues. The CDR3 DNA reads as TGTGCCAGCAGCGGACAGGGGGGAGAGACCCAGTACTTC. It specifies CASSGQGGETQYF.

V gene TRBV9 combines with J gene TRBJ2-1; the match to TRBD2 covers 8 bases. There are 15 residues in the CDR3. The trim removed 0 bases at V and 8 bases at J, leaving 7 bases unmatched. CDR1 and CDR2 (germline): SGDLS, YYNGEE. The CDR3: CASSVAGGAGDEQFF. CDR3 nucleotide sequence: TGTGCCAGCAGCGTAGCCGGGGGGGCTGGGGATGAGCAGTTCTTC.

This rearrangement joins TRBV2 to TRBJ2-5; D is possibly TRBD2 (6 bases). Trimming removed 6 bases at V and 7 bases at J, with 9 bases between. Germline lookup yields CDR1 SNHLY and CDR2 FYNNEI. The CDR3 loop spans 11 amino acids. CDR3 bases: TGTGCCAGCAGCGGGACTTCGACCCAGTACTTC. This gives the protein CASSGTSTQYF.